This T cell receptor beta chain was recorded in a study of T cell responses to AZD1222 COVID-19 vaccine. Study outcomes and limitations: Following two doses of AZD1222, Spike-specific TCR breadth and depth rose. Sampled repertoires all dated from after the peak T cell response. Mostly white British, mostly female donors; authors suggested clonal diversity may be underestimated. Spike as a whole was targeted by vaccine-associated CD4 TCRs, dominant at 160-218 and 743-854.

The data were produced by immunoSEQ multiplex PCR, yet TCRdb's version contains in-frame clones alone and is incomplete. The sample holds around 220,000 clones, roughly 94% seen once. A remark on this clone: As yet, its antigen is unknown.

The V and J ends lost 7 bases and 10 bases respectively, with 20 bases between them. Germline assignment: CDR1 LGHDT and CDR2 YNNKEL (reference sequence). The CDR3 is made up of 15 amino acids. The V call is TRBV3-1 (or the pseudogene TRBV3-2), the J call TRBJ1-6; D is unresolved. The sample here was peripheral blood, taken 28 days after the second dose of the MenACWY control vaccine. The TCR originated in an adult who received the MenACWY meningococcal vaccine as a control. The DNA of the CDR3 is TGTGCCAGCACCTCGCCGGGCTCGGGTGGATCACCCCTCCACTTT. It is translated as CASTSPGSGGSPLHF.